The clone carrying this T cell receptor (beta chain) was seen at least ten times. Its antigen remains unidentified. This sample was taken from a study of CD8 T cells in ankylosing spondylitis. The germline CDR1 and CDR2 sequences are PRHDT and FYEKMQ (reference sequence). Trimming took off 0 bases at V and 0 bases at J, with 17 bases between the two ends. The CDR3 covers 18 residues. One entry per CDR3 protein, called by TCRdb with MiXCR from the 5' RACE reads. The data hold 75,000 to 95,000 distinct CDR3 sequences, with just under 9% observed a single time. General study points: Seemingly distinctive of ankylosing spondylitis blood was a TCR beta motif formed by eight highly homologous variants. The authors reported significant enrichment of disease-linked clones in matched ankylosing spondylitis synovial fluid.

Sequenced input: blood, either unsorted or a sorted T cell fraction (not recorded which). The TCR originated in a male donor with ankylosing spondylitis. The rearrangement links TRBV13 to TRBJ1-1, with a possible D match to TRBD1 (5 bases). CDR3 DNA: TGTGCCAGCAGCTTAGGAGGGACGTATCTGCCCATGAACACTGAAGCTTTCTTT. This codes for CASSLGGTYLPMNTEAFF. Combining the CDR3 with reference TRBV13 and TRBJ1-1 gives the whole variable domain AAGVIQSPRHLIKEKRETATLKCYPIPRHDTVYWYQQGPGQDPQFLISFYEKMQSDKGSIPDRFSAQQFSDYHSELNMSSLELGDSALYFCASSLGGTYLPMNTEAFFGQGTRLTVV.